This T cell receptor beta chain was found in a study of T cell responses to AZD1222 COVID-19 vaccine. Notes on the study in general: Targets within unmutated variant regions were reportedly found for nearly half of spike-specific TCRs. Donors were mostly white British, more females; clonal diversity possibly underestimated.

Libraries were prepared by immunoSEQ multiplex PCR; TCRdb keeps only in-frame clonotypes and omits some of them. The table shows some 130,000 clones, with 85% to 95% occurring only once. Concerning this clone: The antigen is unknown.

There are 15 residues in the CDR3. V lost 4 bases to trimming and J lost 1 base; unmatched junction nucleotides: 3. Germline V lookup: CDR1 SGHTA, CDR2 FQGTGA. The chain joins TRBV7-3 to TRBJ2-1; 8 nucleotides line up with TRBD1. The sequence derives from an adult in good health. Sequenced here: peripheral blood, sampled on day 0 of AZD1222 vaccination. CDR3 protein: CASSSGTGSYNEQFF. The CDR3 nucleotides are TGTGCCAGCAGCTCCGGGACAGGATCCTACAATGAGCAGTTCTTC.